This T cell receptor (beta chain) was identified during a study of T-cell reconstitution after alpha-beta-depleted transplantation in children (dated by TCRdb to about 2016). With regard to the full study: The study quantitatively tracked T-cell immune reconstitution after TCRalphabeta/CD19-depleted allogeneic hematopoietic cell transplantation in children using TCR repertoire profiling.

CDR1 and CDR2 are drawn from the germline V gene: SGHRS, YFSETQ. Relative to germline, V is missing 0 bases and J is missing 4 bases, with 7 bases of the junction outside any gene match. Including the terminal cysteine and phenylalanine, the CDR3 comprises 16 residues. Left in the record is the CDR3 DNA by itself, 48 bases read in frame from the first base. Notes on this clonotype: Its antigen remains undetermined. Base qualities were left out, and no much larger clone turns up one base away.

The library relied on PCR. TCRdb shows the sequencer as Illumina HiSeq 2500. To normalize quantification of the TCRbeta repertoire, the TCR libraries were built with molecular barcoding that relied on unique molecular identifiers. The raw public reads went through TCRdb reprocessing: fastp at Q25, MiXCR clone calling, in-frame beta chains kept. Each CDR3 protein gets just one entry, which takes the most common genes and DNA from the rows behind it. The sample records approximately 400,000 distinct CDR3 sequences, about a tenth of which are singletons. The ten largest clones take up about 5% of the sample.

The sample consisted of PBMCs from the stem cell graft donor, taken from the stem cell graft. The sequence derives from a human donor who donated a stem cell graft to a child with acute myeloid leukemia. This receptor chain uses TRBV5-1 and TRBJ2-5; TRBD1 aligns with 9 central bases. For the CDR3, the sequence is CASSLAPTGGLETQYF. The DNA reads as follows: TGCGCCAGCAGCTTGGCCCCGACAGGGGGACTAGAGACCCAGTACTTC.